These T cell receptor beta chains were read from a single sample in a study of blood T cell repertoires in COVID-19. Profiled with immunoSEQ multiplex PCR; TCRdb holds only in-frame clones, not every one. The sample yields 300,000 to 400,000 clones, 86% seen once. The sample comprised PBMCs or T cells enriched from blood (not recorded which). These receptors originate from a woman in her forties with acute COVID-19. Each CDR3 is given with its conserved first and last residue. Fields, in order: CDR3 protein, J gene, V gene.

CASSAGQARNQPQHF | TRBJ1-5 | TRBV5-4
CASSQGLRYGYTF | TRBJ1-2 | TRBV12-3/TRBV12-4
CASSYFRTSGREQFF | TRBJ2-1 | TRBV6-5
CASSRQGVEYGYTF | TRBJ1-2 | TRBV28
CASGLAPTGDNQPQHF | TRBJ1-5 | TRBV12-5
CASSLILAGIADTQYF | TRBJ2-3 | TRBV11-2
CASSIRTSGSHEQFF | TRBJ2-1 | TRBV28
CASSLGQVQETQYF | TRBJ2-5 | TRBV5-4
CASSERQVSGNQPQHF | TRBJ1-5 | TRBV19
CASSFATDYGYTF | TRBJ1-2 | TRBV5-4
CASSTGVNEKLFF | TRBJ1-4 | TRBV5-1
CAISEGGGVRSEQYF | TRBJ2-7 | TRBV10-3
CASSPGDRANQPQHF | TRBJ1-5 | TRBV11-2
CASSRDRNYGYTF | TRBJ1-2 | TRBV4-3
CASSPQDRYGYTF | TRBJ1-2 | TRBV14
CASSFPGNTGELFF | TRBJ2-2 | TRBV5-1
CASSRKSGQGARQPQHF | TRBJ1-5 | TRBV19
CAIGGADTEAFF | TRBJ1-1 | TRBV10-3
CASSLWPGADTQYF | TRBJ2-3 | TRBV11-2
CASSRSQGIYGYTF | TRBJ1-2 | TRBV5-8
CASSLGGGARDTQYF | TRBJ2-3 | TRBV11-2
CASSYPKKLSGNTIYF | TRBJ1-3 | TRBV6-2/TRBV6-3
CASNPPQGPGYSNQPQHF | TRBJ1-5 | TRBV28
CASSLAGGYTGELFF | TRBJ2-2 | TRBV11-3
CASSHEERSYNEQFF | TRBJ2-1 | TRBV4-1
CASSQALAGGEETQYF | TRBJ2-5 | TRBV3-1/TRBV3-2
CASRAEDRGNTEAFF | TRBJ1-1 | TRBV5-1
CASSPGFYEQYF | TRBJ2-7 | TRBV2
CASSMGQVQRSPLHF | TRBJ1-6 | TRBV19
CASSKPPLAVSTDTQYF | TRBJ2-3 | TRBV21-1
CASTIVLGQGIPGYTF | TRBJ1-2 | TRBV19
CASSDRVTETQYF | TRBJ2-5 | TRBV11-3
CASSDSVPGTGRTGELFF | TRBJ2-2 | TRBV6-4
CASSLQGLDSYEQYF | TRBJ2-7 | TRBV7-9
CASSLGLAQQFF | TRBJ2-1 | TRBV7-9
CATSTRPGGFEQYF | TRBJ2-7 | TRBV15
CASSTRSDRGNEKLFF | TRBJ1-4 | TRBV19
CASSPAWGGNQPQHF | TRBJ1-5 | TRBV27
CAISVDSSNYGYTF | TRBJ1-2 | TRBV10-3